This T cell receptor beta chain was sequenced for a study of Tregs in tolerant kidney transplant recipients. Sequencing used immunoSEQ multiplex PCR; TCRdb keeps in-frame clones, though not all of them. The sample lists more than 15,000 clones, roughly nine tenths occurring once. The CDR3 runs to 17 residues. The V segment lost 3 bases and the J segment 2 bases; nucleotides outside the gene matches: 8. In germline, CDR1 is SGDLS, CDR2 YYNGEE. The rearrangement uses TRBV9 and TRBJ2-1, with 10 bases matching TRBD2. The TCR was taken from a human donor in good health. Source material: CD8+ T cells from blood. The CDR3, as DNA: TGTGCCAGCAGCGAAAAAGGACTAGCGGATACCTACAATGAGCAGTTCTTC. It codes for CASSEKGLADTYNEQFF.